This TCR beta chain derives from a study of blood T cell repertoires in COVID-19. Trimming took 6 bases from V and 4 from J, leaving 19 bases between them. The CDR3 is 16 amino acids. CDR1 is MNHNS, CDR2 SASEGT, per germline. Assay used: immunoSEQ multiplex PCR; TCRdb lists only in-frame clones, some missing. The data show 150,000 to 200,000 clones, about 89% seen once. J is TRBJ1-3 and V is TRBV6-1; D is uncertain. Sequencing was done on a sample of PBMCs or T cells enriched from blood (not recorded which). This clonotype was obtained from a woman between 18 and 29 years old who had recovered from COVID-19. CDR3 DNA: TGTGCCAGCAGGGAATTCAGGTCGCTCCGGGGAAACACCATATATTTT. Protein: CASREFRSLRGNTIYF.